Presented here are 2 T cell receptor beta chains from one specimen sequenced in a study of blood T cell repertoires in COVID-19. Some clones are missing from TCRdb's copy, which holds only in-frame ones; the method was immunoSEQ multiplex PCR. In the table there are 300,000 to 350,000 clones, over 75% of which are singletons. The sequenced sample was PBMCs or T cells enriched from blood (not recorded which). These receptors were collected from a man aged 25-45 years who had recovered from COVID-19.

The chain joins TRBV10-1 to TRBJ1-5; tentative D call: TRBD1 (5 bases). Trimming shortened V by 9 bases and J by 2 bases, and 17 bases separated the two germline ends. Germline-derived CDR1 and CDR2 are WNHNN and SYGVQD (reference sequence). The length of the CDR3 is 15 residues. The CDR3 nucleotides read TGCGCCAGATACACCCAGGGTTATGGCAATCAGCCCCAGCATTTT. This encodes CARYTQGYGNQPQHF.

This clone came up once. This sequence joins TRBV6-5 and TRBJ1-2; 7 bases fit TRBD1. There are 14 residues in the CDR3. V shed 6 bases and J 1 base; nucleotides not matched to a gene: 5. Looked up from germline, CDR1 is MNHEY and CDR2 is SVGAGI. The CDR3 sequence: CASRLRGLNYGYTF. In DNA, the CDR3 is TGTGCCAGCAGGCTGAGGGGGCTTAACTATGGCTACACCTTC.